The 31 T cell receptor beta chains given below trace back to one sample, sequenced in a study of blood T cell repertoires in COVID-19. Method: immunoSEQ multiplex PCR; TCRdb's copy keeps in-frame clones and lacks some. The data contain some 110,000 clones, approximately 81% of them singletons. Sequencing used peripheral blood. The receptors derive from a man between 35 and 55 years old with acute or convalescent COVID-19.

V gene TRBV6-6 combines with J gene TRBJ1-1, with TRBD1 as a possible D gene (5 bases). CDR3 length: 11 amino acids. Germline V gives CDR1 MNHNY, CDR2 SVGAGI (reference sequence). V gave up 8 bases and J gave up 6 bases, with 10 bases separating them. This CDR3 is CASLWGAEAFF. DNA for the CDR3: TGTGCCAGCCTATGGGGGGCTGAAGCTTTCTTT.

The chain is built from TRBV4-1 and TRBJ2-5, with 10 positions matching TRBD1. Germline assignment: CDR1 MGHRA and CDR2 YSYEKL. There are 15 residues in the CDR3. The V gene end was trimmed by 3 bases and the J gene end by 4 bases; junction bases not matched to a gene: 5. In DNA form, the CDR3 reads TGCGCCAGCAGCCACGGGACAGGGGCCTTAGAGACCCAGTACTTC. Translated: CASSHGTGALETQYF.

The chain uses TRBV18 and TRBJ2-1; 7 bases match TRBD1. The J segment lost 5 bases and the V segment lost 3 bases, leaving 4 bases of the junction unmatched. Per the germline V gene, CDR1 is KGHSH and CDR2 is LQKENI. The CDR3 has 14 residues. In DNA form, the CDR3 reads TGTGCCAGCTCACCGGACAGGTTTAACAATGAGCAGTTCTTC. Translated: CASSPDRFNNEQFF.

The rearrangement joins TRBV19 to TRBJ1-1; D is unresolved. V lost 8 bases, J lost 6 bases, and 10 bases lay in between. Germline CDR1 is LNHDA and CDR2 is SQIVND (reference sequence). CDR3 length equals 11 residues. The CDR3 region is CASGEFAEAFF. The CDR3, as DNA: TGTGCCAGTGGGGAGTTCGCTGAAGCTTTCTTT. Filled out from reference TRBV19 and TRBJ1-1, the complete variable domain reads DGGITQSPKYLFRKEGQNVTLSCEQNLNHDAMYWYRQDPGQGLRLIYYSQIVNDFQKGDIAEGYSVSREKKESFPLTVTSAQKNPTAFYLCASGEFAEAFFGQGTRLTVV.

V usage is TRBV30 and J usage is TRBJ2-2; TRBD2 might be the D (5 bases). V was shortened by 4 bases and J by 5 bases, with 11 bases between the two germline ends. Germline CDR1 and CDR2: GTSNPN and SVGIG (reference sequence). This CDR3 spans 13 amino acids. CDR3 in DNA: TGTGCCTGGAAGCTAAGCGGAACCGGGGAGCTGTTTTTT. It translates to CAWKLSGTGELFF.

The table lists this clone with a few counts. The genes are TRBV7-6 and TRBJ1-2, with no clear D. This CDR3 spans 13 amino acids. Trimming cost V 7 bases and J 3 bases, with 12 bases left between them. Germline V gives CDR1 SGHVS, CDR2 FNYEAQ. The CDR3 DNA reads TGTGCCAGCACCAACGACGGAGACTATGGCTACACCTTC. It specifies CASTNDGDYGYTF.

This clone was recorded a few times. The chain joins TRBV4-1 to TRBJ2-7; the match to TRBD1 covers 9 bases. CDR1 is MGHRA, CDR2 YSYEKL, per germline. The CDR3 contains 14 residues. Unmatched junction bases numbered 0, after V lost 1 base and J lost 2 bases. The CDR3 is CASSQGDRAYEQYF. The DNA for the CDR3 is TGCGCCAGCAGCCAAGGGGACAGGGCCTACGAGCAGTACTTC.

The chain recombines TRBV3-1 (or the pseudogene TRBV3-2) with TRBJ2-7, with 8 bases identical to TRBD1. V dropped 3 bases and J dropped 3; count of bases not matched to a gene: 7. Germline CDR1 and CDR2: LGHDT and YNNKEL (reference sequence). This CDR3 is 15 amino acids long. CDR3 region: CASSQAGTGRYEQYF. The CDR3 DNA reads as TGTGCCAGCAGCCAGGCCGGGACAGGCCGCTACGAGCAGTACTTC.

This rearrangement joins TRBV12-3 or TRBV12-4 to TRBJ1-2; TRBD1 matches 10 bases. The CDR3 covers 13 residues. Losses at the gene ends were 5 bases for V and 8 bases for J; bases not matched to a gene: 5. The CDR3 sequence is CASSRDRGLGYTF. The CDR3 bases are TGTGCCAGCAGTCGGGACAGGGGCCTCGGCTACACCTTC.

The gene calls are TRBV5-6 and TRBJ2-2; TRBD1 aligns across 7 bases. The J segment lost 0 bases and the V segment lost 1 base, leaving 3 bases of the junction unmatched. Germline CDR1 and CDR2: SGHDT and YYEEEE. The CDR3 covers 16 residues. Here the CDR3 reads CASSLLRGPNTGELFF. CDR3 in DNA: TGTGCCAGCAGCTTGTTGAGGGGGCCGAACACCGGGGAGCTGTTTTTT.

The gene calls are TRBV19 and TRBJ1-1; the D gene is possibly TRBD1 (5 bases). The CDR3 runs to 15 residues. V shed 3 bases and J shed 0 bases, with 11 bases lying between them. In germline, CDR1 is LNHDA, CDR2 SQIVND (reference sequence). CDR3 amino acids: CASSILGGVNTEAFF. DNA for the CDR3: TGTGCCAGTAGTATTTTGGGGGGGGTGAACACTGAAGCTTTCTTT. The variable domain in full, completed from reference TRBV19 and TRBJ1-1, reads DGGITQSPKYLFRKEGQNVTLSCEQNLNHDAMYWYRQDPGQGLRLIYYSQIVNDFQKGDIAEGYSVSREKKESFPLTVTSAQKNPTAFYLCASSILGGVNTEAFFGQGTRLTVV.

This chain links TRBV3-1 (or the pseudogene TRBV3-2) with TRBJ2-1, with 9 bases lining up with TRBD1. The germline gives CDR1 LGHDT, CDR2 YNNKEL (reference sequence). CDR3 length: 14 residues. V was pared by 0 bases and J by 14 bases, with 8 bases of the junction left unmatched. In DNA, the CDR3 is TGTGCCAGCAGCCAAGAATTAACAGGGGGCTCAAAGTTCTTC. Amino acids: CASSQELTGGSKFF.

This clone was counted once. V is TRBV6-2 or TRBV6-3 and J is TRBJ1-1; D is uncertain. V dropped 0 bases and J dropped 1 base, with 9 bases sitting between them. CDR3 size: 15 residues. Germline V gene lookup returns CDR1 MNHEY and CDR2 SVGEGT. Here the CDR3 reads CASSYSRKPNTEAFF. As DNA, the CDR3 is TGTGCCAGCAGTTACTCGCGGAAACCGAACACTGAAGCTTTCTTT.

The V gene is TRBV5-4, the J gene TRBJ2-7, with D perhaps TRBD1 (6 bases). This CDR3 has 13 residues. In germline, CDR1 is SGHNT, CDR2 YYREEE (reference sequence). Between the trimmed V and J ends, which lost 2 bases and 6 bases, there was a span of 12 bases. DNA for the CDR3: TGTGCCAGCAGCTTTCTACAGGGTTCCGAGCAGTACTTC. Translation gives CASSFLQGSEQYF.

In nucleotides, the CDR3 is TGTGCCAGCAGCCAACCGAGGGGACTAGCGGGAGTTGGAGAGACCCAGTACTTC. It codes for CASSQPRGLAGVGETQYF. The chain employs TRBV3-1 (or the pseudogene TRBV3-2) and TRBJ2-5, with 14 bases aligning to TRBD2. The CDR3 loop spans 18 amino acids. The V gene end was trimmed by 2 bases and the J gene end by 4 bases; junction bases not matched to a gene: 9. The germline CDR1 and CDR2 sequences are LGHDT and YNNKEL (reference sequence).

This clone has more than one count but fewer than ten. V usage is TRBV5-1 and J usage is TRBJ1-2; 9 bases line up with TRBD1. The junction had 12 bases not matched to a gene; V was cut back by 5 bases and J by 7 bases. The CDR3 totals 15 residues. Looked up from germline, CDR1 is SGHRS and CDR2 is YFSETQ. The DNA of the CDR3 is TGCGCCAGCAGTACGTTTACAGGGGGCGCCCGTGGCTACACCTTC. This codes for CASSTFTGGARGYTF.

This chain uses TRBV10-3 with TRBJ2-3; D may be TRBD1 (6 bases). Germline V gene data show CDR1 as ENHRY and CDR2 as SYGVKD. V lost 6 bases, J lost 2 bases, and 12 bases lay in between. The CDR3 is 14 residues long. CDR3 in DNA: TGTGCCATCAGACAGGGCCAAACCACAGATACGCAGTATTTT. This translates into CAIRQGQTTDTQYF.

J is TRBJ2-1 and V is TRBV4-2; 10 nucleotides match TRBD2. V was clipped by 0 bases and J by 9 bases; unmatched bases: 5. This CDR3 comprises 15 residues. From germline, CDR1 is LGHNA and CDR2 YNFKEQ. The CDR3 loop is CASSQDLAGVVEQFF. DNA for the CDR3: TGTGCCAGCAGCCAAGACCTAGCGGGAGTTGTTGAGCAGTTCTTC.

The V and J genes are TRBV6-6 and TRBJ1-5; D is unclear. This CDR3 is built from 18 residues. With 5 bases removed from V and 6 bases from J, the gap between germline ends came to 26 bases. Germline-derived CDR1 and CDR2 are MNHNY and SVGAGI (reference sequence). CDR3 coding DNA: TGTGCCAGCAGTCCCTTAGGGCGGGAAGAAACGGCGGTTCAGCCCCAGCATTTT. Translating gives CASSPLGREETAVQPQHF.

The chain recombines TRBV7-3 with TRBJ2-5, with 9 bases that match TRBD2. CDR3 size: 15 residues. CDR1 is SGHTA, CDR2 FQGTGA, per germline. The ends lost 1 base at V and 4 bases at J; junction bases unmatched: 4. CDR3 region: CASSLRLAGIETQYF. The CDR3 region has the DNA TGTGCCAGCAGCTTAAGGCTAGCGGGAATAGAGACCCAGTACTTC.

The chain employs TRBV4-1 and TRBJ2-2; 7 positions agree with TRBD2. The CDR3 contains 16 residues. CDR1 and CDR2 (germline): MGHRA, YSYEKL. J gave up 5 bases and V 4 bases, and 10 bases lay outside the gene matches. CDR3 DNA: TGCGCCAGCAGCCGCCCAGGGAGGGCCAGAACCGGGGAGCTGTTTTTT. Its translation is CASSRPGRARTGELFF.

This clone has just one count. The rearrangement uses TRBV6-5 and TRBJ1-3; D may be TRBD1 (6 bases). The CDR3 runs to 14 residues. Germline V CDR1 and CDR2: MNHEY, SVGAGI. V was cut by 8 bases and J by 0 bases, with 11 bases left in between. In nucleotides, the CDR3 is TGTGCCAGCCTAGACAGGAGCTCTGGAAACACCATATATTTT. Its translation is CASLDRSSGNTIYF.

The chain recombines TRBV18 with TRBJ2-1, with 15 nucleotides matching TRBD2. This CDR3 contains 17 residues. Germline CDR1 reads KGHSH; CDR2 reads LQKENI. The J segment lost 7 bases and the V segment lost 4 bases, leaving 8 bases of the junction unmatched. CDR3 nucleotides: TGTGCCAGCTCACATACCGGACTAGCGGGGGGGGTAAATGAGCAGTTCTTC. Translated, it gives CASSHTGLAGGVNEQFF. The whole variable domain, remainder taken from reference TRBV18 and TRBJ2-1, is NAGVMQNPRHLVRRRGQEARLRCSPMKGHSHVYWYRQLPEEGLKFMVYLQKENIIDESGMPKERFSAEFPKEGPSILRIQQVVRGDSAAYFCASSHTGLAGGVNEQFFGPGTRLTVL.

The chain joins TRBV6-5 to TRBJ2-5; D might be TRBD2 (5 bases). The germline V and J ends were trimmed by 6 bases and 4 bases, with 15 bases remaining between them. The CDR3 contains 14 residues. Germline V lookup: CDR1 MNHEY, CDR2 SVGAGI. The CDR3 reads CASSLSSWAETQYF. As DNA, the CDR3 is TGTGCCAGCAGCCTCTCTAGCTGGGCAGAGACCCAGTACTTC.

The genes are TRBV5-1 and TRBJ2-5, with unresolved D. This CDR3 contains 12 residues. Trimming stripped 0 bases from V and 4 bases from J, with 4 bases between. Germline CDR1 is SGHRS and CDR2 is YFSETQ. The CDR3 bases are TGCGCCAGCAGCTTGGGTCGAGAGACCCAGTACTTC. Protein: CASSLGRETQYF.

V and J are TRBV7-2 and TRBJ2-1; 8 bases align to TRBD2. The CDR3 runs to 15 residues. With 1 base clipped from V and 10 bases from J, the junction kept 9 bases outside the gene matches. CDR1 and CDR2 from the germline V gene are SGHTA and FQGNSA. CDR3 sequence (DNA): TGTGCCAGCAGCTTAGGTCCGGGAGGGGGGAGAGAGCAGTTCTTC. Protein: CASSLGPGGGREQFF.

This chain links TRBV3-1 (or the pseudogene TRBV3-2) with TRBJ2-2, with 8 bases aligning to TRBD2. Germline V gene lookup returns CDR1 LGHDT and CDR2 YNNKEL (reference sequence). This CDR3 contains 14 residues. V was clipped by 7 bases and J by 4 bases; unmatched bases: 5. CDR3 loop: CASTREGVTGELFF. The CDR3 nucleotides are TGTGCCAGCACCCGGGAGGGAGTCACCGGGGAGCTGTTTTTT.

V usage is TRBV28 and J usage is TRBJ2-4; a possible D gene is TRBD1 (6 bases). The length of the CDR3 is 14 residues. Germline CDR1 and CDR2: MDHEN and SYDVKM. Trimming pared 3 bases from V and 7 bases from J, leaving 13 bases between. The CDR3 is CASSFRGDNNIQYF. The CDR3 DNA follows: TGTGCCAGCAGTTTTCGTGGGGACAATAACATTCAGTACTTC.

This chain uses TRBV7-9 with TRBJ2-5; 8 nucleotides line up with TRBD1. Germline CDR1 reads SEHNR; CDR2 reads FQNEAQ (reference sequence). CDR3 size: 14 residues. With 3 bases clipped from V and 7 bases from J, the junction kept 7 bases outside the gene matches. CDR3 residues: CASSFGDRRGTQYF. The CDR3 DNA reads TGTGCCAGCAGCTTCGGGGACAGGAGGGGGACCCAGTACTTC.

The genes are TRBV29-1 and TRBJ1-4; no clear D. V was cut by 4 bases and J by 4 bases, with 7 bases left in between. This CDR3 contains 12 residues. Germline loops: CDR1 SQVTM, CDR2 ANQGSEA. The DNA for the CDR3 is TGCAGCGTTGGAGGAGTTAATGAAAAACTGTTTTTT. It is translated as CSVGGVNEKLFF.

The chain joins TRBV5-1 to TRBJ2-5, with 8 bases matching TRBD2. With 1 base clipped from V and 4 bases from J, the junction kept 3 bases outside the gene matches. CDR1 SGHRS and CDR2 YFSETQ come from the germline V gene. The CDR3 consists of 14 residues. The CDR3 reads CASSLNSGRETQYF. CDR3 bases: TGCGCCAGCAGCTTGAACAGCGGGAGAGAGACCCAGTACTTC.